This T cell receptor (beta chain) was observed in a study of cytotoxic CD8 clonotypes in ibrutinib-treated CLL. Some clones are missing from TCRdb's copy, which holds only in-frame ones; the method was immunoSEQ multiplex PCR. The repertoire holds about 310,000 clones, with around four fifths as singletons. Germline-derived CDR1 and CDR2 are LGHNA and YSLEER. After removal of 1 base from V and 3 bases from J, the junction contained 3 bases not matched to a gene. CDR3 length equals 15 residues. This sequence joins TRBV4-3 and TRBJ2-7; 10 bases line up with TRBD2. The receptor's source is a human donor with chronic lymphocytic leukemia. Sequenced here: PBMCs, sampled before ibrutinib treatment. The CDR3 DNA is TGCGCCAGCAGCCAAGGGGGACTAGCGCTCTACGAGCAGTACTTC. Its protein product is CASSQGGLALYEQYF.